This TCR beta chain was identified during a study of blood T cell repertoires in COVID-19. In the study overall: The United States, Italy and Spain supplied acute and convalescent COVID-19 samples.

In this sample, this clone turned up a few times. V shed 1 base and J shed 0 bases, with 8 bases lying between them. Germline values: CDR1 SGHRS, CDR2 YFSETQ. The CDR3 sequence is 16 residues long. In the original workflow: Cell counts per sample came from amplifying reference gene primers. The assay was immunoSEQ multiplex PCR, and TCRdb's table has in-frame clones only and misses some. V and J calls and clone size come straight from that table; D and trimming were deduced from the DNA. The top ten hold under 75% of the sample, which has almost 45,000 clones, approximately 80% seen once. The rearrangement links TRBV5-1 to TRBJ2-6; D uncertain. This clonotype was sampled from an elderly man with acute or convalescent COVID-19. The source material was peripheral blood. CDR3: CASSLYLSSGANVLTF. The CDR3 nucleotides read TGCGCCAGCAGCTTGTATCTGAGCTCTGGGGCCAACGTCCTGACTTTC. Filled out from reference TRBV5-1 and TRBJ2-6, the complete variable domain reads KAGVTQTPRYLIKTRGQQVTLSCSPISGHRSVSWYQQTPGQGLQFLFEYFSETQRNKGNFPGRFSGRQFSNSRSEMNVSTLELGDSALYLCASSLYLSSGANVLTFGAGSRLTVL.